This entry lists 23 T cell receptor beta chains sequenced from one sample in a study of beta chain features in type 1 diabetes. Of the isolated RNA, all was reverse transcribed, and so the sequenced material was expressed TCRB transcripts. Data came from immunoSEQ multiplex PCR; TCRdb stores just in-frame clones and leaves some out. Of 140,000 to 150,000 clones listed, about 50% were seen once; the top ten hold roughly 0.4%. The material sequenced was Tregs from blood. All receptors derive from a man between 18 and 29 years old in good health.

Only a few counts were recorded for this clone. The J gene is TRBJ2-6, the V gene TRBV7-9, with TRBD2 as a possible D gene (7 bases). Trimming stripped 10 bases from V and 8 bases from J, with 12 bases between. Per germline, CDR1 SEHNR and CDR2 FQNEAQ (reference sequence). The length of the CDR3 is 12 residues. CDR3 nucleotide sequence: TGTGCCAAGGGGGGGGACCCCAACGTCCTGACTTTC. Protein product: CAKGGDPNVLTF.

The chain carries TRBV7-2 and TRBJ1-1; TRBD1 agrees at 7 bases. The ends lost 1 base at V and 4 bases at J; junction bases unmatched: 15. The CDR3 runs 18 residues. The germline V gene has CDR1 SGHTA and CDR2 FQGNSA. As DNA, the CDR3 is TGTGCCAGCAGCTTAGTTTTTCAGGGGGGCGTGGGGCGCACTGAAGCTTTCTTT. It codes for CASSLVFQGGVGRTEAFF. Supplemented by reference TRBV7-2 and TRBJ1-1, the full variable domain reads GAGVSQSPSNKVTEKGKDVELRCDPISGHTALYWYRQSLGQGLEFLIYFQGNSAPDKSGLPSDRFSAERTGGSVSTLTIQRTQQEDSAVYLCASSLVFQGGVGRTEAFFGQGTRLTVV.

This clone was picked up a small number of times. This chain's CDR3 is CAKGEGTEAFF. The CDR3 DNA reads as TGTGCTAAGGGGGAGGGCACTGAAGCTTTCTTT. The chain uses TRBV30 and TRBJ1-1, with D possibly matching TRBD1 (6 bases). The CDR3 is 11 amino acids. Germline CDR1 GTSNPN, CDR2 SVGIG (reference sequence).

The V call is TRBV7-9, the J call TRBJ1-2; D unclear. Germline CDR1 SEHNR, CDR2 FQNEAQ (reference sequence). With 2 bases removed from V and 5 bases from J, the gap between germline ends came to 9 bases. The length of the CDR3 is 13 residues. CDR3 sequence reads: CASSLPGRYGYTF. The CDR3 DNA is TGTGCCAGCAGCTTACCGGGGAGGTATGGCTACACCTTC.

This rearrangement joins TRBV5-6 to TRBJ1-1; D is undetermined. Germline V gene sequence: CDR1 SGHDT, CDR2 YYEEEE. This CDR3 has 16 amino acids. Trimming pared 0 bases from V and 5 bases from J, leaving 17 bases between. The CDR3: CASSLDVPPLRTEAFF. CDR3 DNA sequence: TGTGCCAGCAGCTTGGACGTCCCCCCCTTGAGGACTGAAGCTTTCTTT.

This clone appeared a few times. The V gene is TRBV19, the J gene TRBJ2-1, with D uncertain. The V gene lost 1 base and the J gene lost 2 bases, with 6 bases spanning the gap. CDR1 and CDR2 (germline): LNHDA, SQIVND (reference sequence). CDR3 length: 14 amino acids. The CDR3 bases are TGTGCCAGTAGTATAGTTGGCCCCTACAATGAGCAGTTCTTC. Translating gives CASSIVGPYNEQFF.

In this sample, this clone turned up a few times. The rearrangement joins TRBV28 to TRBJ2-7, with unresolved D. The CDR3 contains 14 residues. The V end was cut by 6 bases, the J end by 3 bases, with 15 bases between. Per the germline V gene, CDR1 is MDHEN and CDR2 is SYDVKM. CDR3 DNA: TGTGCCAGCAGCCCCGGCGGATCCCTCTACGAGCAGTACTTC. Encoded protein: CASSPGGSLYEQYF.

The chain has TRBV30 and TRBJ2-1, with 9 bases identical to TRBD2. V lost 1 base and J lost 7; bases outside the gene matches: 8. The CDR3 totals 15 residues. Per the germline V gene, CDR1 is GTSNPN and CDR2 is SVGIG (reference sequence). CDR3 loop: CAWSEAGGGSNEQFF. For the CDR3, the DNA is TGTGCCTGGAGTGAAGCGGGAGGAGGCTCGAATGAGCAGTTCTTC.

This clone has a handful of counts. V and J are TRBV28 and TRBJ2-5; TRBD2 is a possible D gene (6 bases). The DNA end is more similar to TRBJ2-7, so the J call may be wrong. The germline V gene has CDR1 MDHEN and CDR2 SYDVKM. This CDR3 comprises 14 residues. CDR3 sequence: CASSLIGGIYEQYF. The DNA for the CDR3 is TGTGCCAGCAGTTTGATCGGCGGGATCTACGAGCAGTACTTC.

This clone was observed a handful of times. The CDR3, as DNA: TGTGCCAGCCTTCTGGGACAGGGAGTAAATGAAAAACTGTTTTTT. It yields the protein CASLLGQGVNEKLFF. V is TRBV6-6 and J is TRBJ1-4; 9 bases match TRBD1. The junction had 9 bases not matched to a gene; V was cut back by 8 bases and J by 5 bases. The CDR3 length is 15 residues. Germline CDR1 reads MNHNY; CDR2 reads SVGAGI (reference sequence).

The rearrangement links TRBV6-5 to TRBJ1-1; TRBD1 might be the D (5 bases). Germline V gives CDR1 MNHEY, CDR2 SVGAGI. V gave up 2 bases and J gave up 4 bases, with 8 bases separating them. CDR3 length: 13 residues. The CDR3 nucleotides are TGTGCCAGCAGTTACGGCAGGGCCACTGAAGCTTTCTTT. This encodes CASSYGRATEAFF.

Here the CDR3 DNA reads TGCGCCAGCAGCTTGGACAGCTCTGGAAACACCATATATTTT. It encodes CASSLDSSGNTIYF. The rearrangement uses TRBV5-1 and TRBJ1-3; no reliable D call. The CDR3 runs to 14 residues. Germline CDR1 and CDR2: SGHRS and YFSETQ. V was cut by 0 bases and J by 0 bases, with 4 bases left in between. Filled out from reference TRBV5-1 and TRBJ1-3, the complete variable domain reads KAGVTQTPRYLIKTRGQQVTLSCSPISGHRSVSWYQQTPGQGLQFLFEYFSETQRNKGNFPGRFSGRQFSNSRSEMNVSTLELGDSALYLCASSLDSSGNTIYFGEGSWLTVV.

V gene TRBV29-1 combines with J gene TRBJ2-5, with TRBD2 identical over 7 bases. Germline trimming cut 6 bases from V and 2 bases from J; bases unmatched to any gene: 6. The CDR3 has 13 amino acids. Germline V gene sequence: CDR1 SQVTM, CDR2 ANQGSEA. CDR3 nucleotide sequence: TGCAGCGTCGCGACGGGGGGACAAGAGACCCAGTACTTC. This gives the protein CSVATGGQETQYF.

The gene calls are TRBV19 and TRBJ1-2; 8 positions match TRBD1. CDR3 size: 13 residues. V lost 6 bases and J lost 7; bases outside the gene matches: 7. Germline values: CDR1 LNHDA, CDR2 SQIVND (reference sequence). Written as DNA, the CDR3 is TGTGCCAGTAGAGAACAGGGGGAATTTGGCTACACCTTC. This codes for CASREQGEFGYTF.

The rearrangement joins TRBV7-2 to TRBJ2-2; perhaps TRBD2 as D (5 bases). Germline lookup yields CDR1 SGHTA and CDR2 FQGNSA. This CDR3 is built from 16 residues. Trimming took 0 bases from V and 4 from J, leaving 12 bases between them. The CDR3 bases are TGTGCCAGCAGCTTAGCGGGAGTGGGTCCCACCGGGGAGCTGTTTTTT. It codes for CASSLAGVGPTGELFF.

This rearrangement joins TRBV7-3 to TRBJ1-1; 7 bases agree with TRBD1. From germline, CDR1 is SGHTA and CDR2 FQGTGA. The CDR3 has 14 residues. Trimming removed 4 bases from V and 4 bases from J; junction bases left unmatched: 6. For the CDR3, the DNA is TGTGCCAGCAGCTGGGACAGCGGGAGCACTGAAGCTTTCTTT. Residues: CASSWDSGSTEAFF.

This clone was seen more than once but under ten times. This chain connects TRBV4-3 to TRBJ2-7, with D unresolved. V lost 0 bases and J lost 3, with 15 bases in between. The CDR3 consists of 16 residues. Germline V gene lookup returns CDR1 LGHNA and CDR2 YSLEER. DNA of the CDR3: TGCGCCAGCAGCCAAGATACCGGTACAGCCAGCTACGAGCAGTACTTC. Amino acids: CASSQDTGTASYEQYF.

This clone was observed a few times. The chain employs TRBV5-4 and TRBJ2-3, with 9 bases lining up with TRBD2. Germline CDR1 is SGHNT and CDR2 is YYREEE (reference sequence). V trimming: 3 bases; J trimming: 4 bases; junction bases outside the gene matches: 6. This CDR3 region has 15 residues. CDR3 protein: CASSSGLAKADTQYF. In DNA form, the CDR3 reads TGTGCCAGCAGCTCCGGACTAGCGAAGGCAGATACGCAGTATTTT.

The chain links TRBV7-2 to TRBJ2-7; 10 nucleotides match TRBD2. V was clipped by 3 bases and J by 1 base; unmatched bases: 9. CDR1 is SGHTA, CDR2 FQGNSA, per germline. The CDR3 extends over 17 amino acids. The chain's CDR3 is CASSFRLAGEGSYEQYF. CDR3 nucleotides: TGTGCCAGCAGCTTCAGGCTAGCGGGAGAGGGGTCCTACGAGCAGTACTTC.

This clone was picked up a small number of times. J is TRBJ2-7 and V is TRBV19, with a weak D call TRBD1 (6 bases). Trimming took 7 bases from V and 2 from J, leaving 21 bases between them. The CDR3 spans 16 residues. CDR1 is LNHDA, CDR2 SQIVND, per germline (reference sequence). In nucleotides, the CDR3 is TGTGCCAGTATGAATATTAGGGGGTCCAGAACCTACGAGCAGTACTTC. Amino acids: CASMNIRGSRTYEQYF.

This chain links TRBV6-6 with TRBJ2-3, with 10 bases identical to TRBD2. The CDR3 runs 16 residues. Germline CDR1 is MNHNY and CDR2 is SVGAGI (reference sequence). Germline trimming cut 6 bases from V and 1 base from J; bases unmatched to any gene: 7. CDR3 in DNA: TGTGCCAGCAGCTTTTCCAGCGGGGGGGGCACAGATACGCAGTATTTT. Its translation: CASSFSSGGGTDTQYF.

In its sample, this clone was seen a few times. The V call is TRBV7-2, the J call TRBJ2-5; 7 nucleotides line up with TRBD2. This CDR3 is built from 15 residues. V lost 5 bases to trimming and J lost 5 bases; unmatched junction nucleotides: 11. Germline V gene data show CDR1 as SGHTA and CDR2 as FQGNSA. In DNA, the CDR3 is TGTGCCAGCAGCCGGACACTTGGGGAGGGGGAGACCCAGTACTTC. It is translated as CASSRTLGEGETQYF. The whole variable domain, filled in from reference TRBV7-2 and TRBJ2-5, reads GAGVSQSPSNKVTEKGKDVELRCDPISGHTALYWYRQSLGQGLEFLIYFQGNSAPDKSGLPSDRFSAERTGGSVSTLTIQRTQQEDSAVYLCASSRTLGEGETQYFGPGTRLLVL.

This clone has only a few counts. The chain uses TRBV29-1 and TRBJ2-1; D call uncertain. The CDR3 covers 14 residues. CDR1 and CDR2 (germline): SQVTM, ANQGSEA. V was trimmed by 7 bases and J by 0 bases, leaving 13 bases between them. CDR3 nucleotide sequence: TGCAGCGCATTCGAAAGGAGCTCCTACAATGAGCAGTTCTTC. As protein: CSAFERSSYNEQFF.